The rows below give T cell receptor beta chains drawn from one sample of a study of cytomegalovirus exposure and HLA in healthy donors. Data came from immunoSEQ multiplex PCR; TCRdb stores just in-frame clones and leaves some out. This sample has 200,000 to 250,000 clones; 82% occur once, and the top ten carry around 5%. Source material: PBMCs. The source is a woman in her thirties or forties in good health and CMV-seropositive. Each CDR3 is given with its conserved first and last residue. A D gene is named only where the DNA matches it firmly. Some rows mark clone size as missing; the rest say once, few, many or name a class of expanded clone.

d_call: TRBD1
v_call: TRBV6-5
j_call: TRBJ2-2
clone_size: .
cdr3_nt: TGTGCCAGCAGTTCGACAGGGATTTTTAACACCGGGGAGCTGTTTTTT
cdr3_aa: CASSSTGIFNTGELFF

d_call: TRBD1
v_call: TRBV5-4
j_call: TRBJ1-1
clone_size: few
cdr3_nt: TGTGCCAGCAGCTTGGAGCCTACAGGGGTCGGGACTGAAGCTTTCTTT
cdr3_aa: CASSLEPTGVGTEAFF

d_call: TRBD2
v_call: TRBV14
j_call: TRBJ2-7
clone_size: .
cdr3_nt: TGTGCCAGCAGCCAAGAACTAGCGGGGGGAACCTACGAGCAGTACTTC
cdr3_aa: CASSQELAGGTYEQYF

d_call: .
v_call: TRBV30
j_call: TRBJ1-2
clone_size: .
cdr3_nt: TGTGCCTGGAGTGTACCTGGGGGCCTCCCCTATGGCTACACCTTC
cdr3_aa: CAWSVPGGLPYGYTF

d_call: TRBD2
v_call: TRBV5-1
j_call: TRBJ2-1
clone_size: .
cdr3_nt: TGCGCCAGCAGCCACCCGGGACTAGCGAGCTACAATGAGCAGTTCTTC
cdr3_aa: CASSHPGLASYNEQFF

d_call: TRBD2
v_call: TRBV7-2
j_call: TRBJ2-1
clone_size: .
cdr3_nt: TGTGCCAGCAGCTTTGTTTCTAGCGGGTTCTACAATGAGCAGTTCTTC
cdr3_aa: CASSFVSSGFYNEQFF

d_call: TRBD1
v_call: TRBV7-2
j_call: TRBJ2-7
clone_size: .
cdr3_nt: TGTGCCAGCAGCTTAGGGGACAGGGGGGACTCCGTGCCGTACTTC
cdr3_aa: CASSLGDRGDSVPYF

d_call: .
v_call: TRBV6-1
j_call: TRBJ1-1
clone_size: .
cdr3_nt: TGTGCCAGCAGTGAAGCGCACAAGAACACTGAAGCTTTCTTT
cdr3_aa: CASSEAHKNTEAFF

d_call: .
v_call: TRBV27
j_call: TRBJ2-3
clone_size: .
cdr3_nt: TGTGCCAGCAGTTCTCGCGTAAGAGAAGATACGCAGTATTTT
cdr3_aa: CASSSRVREDTQYF

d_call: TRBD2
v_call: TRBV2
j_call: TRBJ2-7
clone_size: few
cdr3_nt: TGTGCCAGCAGGTCAGCGGGGGGGCCTTACGAGCAGTACTTC
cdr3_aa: CASRSAGGPYEQYF

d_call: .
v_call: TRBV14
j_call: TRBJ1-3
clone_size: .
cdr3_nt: TGTGCCAGCAGCCAAGACAGGGCTGGAAACACCATATATTTT
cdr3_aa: CASSQDRAGNTIYF

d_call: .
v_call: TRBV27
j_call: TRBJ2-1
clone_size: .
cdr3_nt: TGTGCCAGCAGTTTTAGCGGAAACCACAATGAGCAGTTCTTC
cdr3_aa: CASSFSGNHNEQFF

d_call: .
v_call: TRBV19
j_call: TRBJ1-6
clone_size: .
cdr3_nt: TGTGCCAGCCGGGGGGAAACATTTAATTCCCCCCTCCACTTT
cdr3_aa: CASRGETFNSPLHF

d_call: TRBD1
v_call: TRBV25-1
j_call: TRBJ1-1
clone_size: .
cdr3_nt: TGTGCCAGCAGACAGACAGGGAACGCTGAAGCTTTCTTT
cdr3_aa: CASRQTGNAEAFF

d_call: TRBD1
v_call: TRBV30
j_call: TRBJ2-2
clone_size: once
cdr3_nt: TGTGCCTGGGGGGACAGGCCCCTCAACACCGGGGAGCTGCTTTTT
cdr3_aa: CAWGDRPLNTGELLF

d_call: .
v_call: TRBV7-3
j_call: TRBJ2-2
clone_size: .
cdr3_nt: TGTGCCAGCAGCCGCGACATTAATTCAGGGGAGCTGTTTTTT
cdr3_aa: CASSRDINSGELFF

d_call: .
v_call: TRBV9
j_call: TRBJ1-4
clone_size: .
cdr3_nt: TGTGCCAGCAGCCAGGGGATGGGGAAACTGTTTTTT
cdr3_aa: CASSQGMGKLFF

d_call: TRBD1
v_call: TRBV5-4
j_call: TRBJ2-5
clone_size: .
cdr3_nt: TGTGCCAGCAGCTCCTCGACAGGGAGAGAGACCCAGTACTTC
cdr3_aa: CASSSSTGRETQYF

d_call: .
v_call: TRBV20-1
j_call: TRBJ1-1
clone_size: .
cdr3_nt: TGCAGTGCCCGGGGGTACACTGAAGCTTTCTTT
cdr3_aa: CSARGYTEAFF

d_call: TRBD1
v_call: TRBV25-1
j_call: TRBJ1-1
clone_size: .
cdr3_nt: TGTGCCAGCAGCCCGACAGGGTTTACAATGAACACTGAAGCTTTCTTT
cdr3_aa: CASSPTGFTMNTEAFF

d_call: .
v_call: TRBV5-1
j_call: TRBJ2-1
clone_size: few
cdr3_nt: TGCGCCAGCAGCTTGGCCAAGGGTGCATTTAGGACAGACCAATACAATGAGCAGTTCTTC
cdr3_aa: CASSLAKGAFRTDQYNEQFF

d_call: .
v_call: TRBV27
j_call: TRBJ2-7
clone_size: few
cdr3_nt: TGTGCCAGCAGTTTATATGGGCGAACCTACGAGCAGTACTTC
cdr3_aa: CASSLYGRTYEQYF

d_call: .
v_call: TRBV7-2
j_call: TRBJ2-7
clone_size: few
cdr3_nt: TGTGCCAGCAGCCCTACAGGGCTTTCACCCTACGAGCAGTACTTC
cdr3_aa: CASSPTGLSPYEQYF

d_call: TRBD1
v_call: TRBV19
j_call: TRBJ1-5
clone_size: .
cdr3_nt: TGTGCCAGCAGAACCGGGACAGGGGGACCTCTTAGCAATCAGCCCCAGCATTTT
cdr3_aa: CASRTGTGGPLSNQPQHF

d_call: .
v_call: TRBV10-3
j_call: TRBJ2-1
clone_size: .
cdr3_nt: TGTGCCATCAGTGAGTCTAGCGGATCCTACAATGAGCAGTTCTTC
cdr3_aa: CAISESSGSYNEQFF

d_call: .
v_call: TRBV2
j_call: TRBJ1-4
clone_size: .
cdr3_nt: TGTGCTAACCGCAGGGAAGGGGAAAAACTGTTTTTT
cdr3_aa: CANRREGEKLFF

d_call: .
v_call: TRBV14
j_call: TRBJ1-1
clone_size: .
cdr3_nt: TGTGCCAGCCCTCCGGGAAACACTGAAGCTTTCTTT
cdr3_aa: CASPPGNTEAFF

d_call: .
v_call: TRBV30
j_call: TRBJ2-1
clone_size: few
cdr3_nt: TGTGCCTGGAGTGTACTAGGGGGGGGCAAGTACAATGAGCAGTTCTTC
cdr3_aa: CAWSVLGGGKYNEQFF

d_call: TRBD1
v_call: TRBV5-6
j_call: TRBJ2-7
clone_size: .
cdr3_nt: TGTGCCAGCAGCTTGAAGGACAGGGAGAGGGCAGGCTCCTACGAGCAGTACTTC
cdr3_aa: CASSLKDRERAGSYEQYF

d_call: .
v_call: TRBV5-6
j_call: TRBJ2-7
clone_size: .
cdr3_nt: TGTGCCAGCAGCTTGGGGCTCGAGCAGTACTTC
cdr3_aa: CASSLGLEQYF

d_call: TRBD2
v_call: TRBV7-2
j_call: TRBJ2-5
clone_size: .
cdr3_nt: TGTGCCAGCAGCCCCTCTAGCGGTGGGGGGATGACCCAGTACTTC
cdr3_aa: CASSPSSGGGMTQYF

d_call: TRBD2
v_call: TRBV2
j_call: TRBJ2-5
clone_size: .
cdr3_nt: TGTGCCAGTGATAGCGGGAGGGGAGGGGAGACCCAGTACTTC
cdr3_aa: CASDSGRGGETQYF

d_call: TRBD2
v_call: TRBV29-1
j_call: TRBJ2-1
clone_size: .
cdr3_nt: TGCAGCGTGCGGGGGGGAGACTCGAACAGCTACAATGAGCAGTTCTTC
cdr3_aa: CSVRGGDSNSYNEQFF

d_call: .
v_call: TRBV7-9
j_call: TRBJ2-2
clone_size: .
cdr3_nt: TGTGCCAGCAGCTTAGGCGGGGGCGTGAACACCGGGGAGCTGTTTTTT
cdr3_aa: CASSLGGGVNTGELFF

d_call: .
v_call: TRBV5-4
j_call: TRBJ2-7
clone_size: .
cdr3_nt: TGTGCCAGCAGCTTGCAGGGCCGCTACGAGCAGTACTTC
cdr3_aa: CASSLQGRYEQYF

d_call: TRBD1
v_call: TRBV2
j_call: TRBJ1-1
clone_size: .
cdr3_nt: TGTGCCAGCAGGGACACAGGGGTCCCGAGCACTGAAGCTTTCTTT
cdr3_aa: CASRDTGVPSTEAFF

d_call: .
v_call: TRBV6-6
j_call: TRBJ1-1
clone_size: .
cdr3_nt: TGTGCCAGCAGTTACACGACGGGAAACACTGAAGCTTTCTTT
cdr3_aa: CASSYTTGNTEAFF

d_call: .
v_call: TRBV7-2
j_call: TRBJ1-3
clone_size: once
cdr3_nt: TGTGCCAGCAGCTTAGCATCAGGAACCTCTGGAAACACCATATATTTT
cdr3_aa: CASSLASGTSGNTIYF

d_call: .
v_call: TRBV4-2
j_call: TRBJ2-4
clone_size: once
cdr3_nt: TGTGCCAGCAGCCCCGACCCAGGGACCAAAAACATTCAGTACTTC
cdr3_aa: CASSPDPGTKNIQYF

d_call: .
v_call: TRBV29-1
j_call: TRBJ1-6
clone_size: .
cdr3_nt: TGCAGCGTGATGACAGGAAATTCACCCCTCCACTTT
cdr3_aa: CSVMTGNSPLHF

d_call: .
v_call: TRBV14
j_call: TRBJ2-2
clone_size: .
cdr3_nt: TGTGCCAGCAGCCTCCACCGGCAGGCCGGGGAGCTGTTTTTT
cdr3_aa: CASSLHRQAGELFF

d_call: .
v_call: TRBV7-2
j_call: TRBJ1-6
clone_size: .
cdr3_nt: TGTGCCAGCAGTTTACAGAATTCACCCCTCCACTTT
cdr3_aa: CASSLQNSPLHF

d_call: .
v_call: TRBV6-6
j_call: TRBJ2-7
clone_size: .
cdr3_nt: TGTGCCAGCAGTAACCTTGGGGGCCCCTACGAGCAGTACTTC
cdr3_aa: CASSNLGGPYEQYF

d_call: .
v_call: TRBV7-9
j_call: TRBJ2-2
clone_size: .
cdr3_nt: TGTGCCAGCCGAATGTTCGGGGGGCCGAGCACCGGGGAGCTGTTTTTT
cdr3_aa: CASRMFGGPSTGELFF

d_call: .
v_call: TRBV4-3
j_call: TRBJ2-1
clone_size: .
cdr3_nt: TGCGCCAGCAGCCAAGATCTAAGGACTACCCGAGTCGCGAATGAGCAGTTCTTC
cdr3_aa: CASSQDLRTTRVANEQFF

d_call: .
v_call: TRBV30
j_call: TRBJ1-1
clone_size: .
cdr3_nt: TGTGCCTGGGCAGGGGAGGGCACTGAAGCTTTCTTT
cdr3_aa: CAWAGEGTEAFF

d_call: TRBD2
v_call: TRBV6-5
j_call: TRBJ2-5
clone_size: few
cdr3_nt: TGTGCCAGCAGTTATGAGGTAGCGGGGGCACAAGAGACCCAGTACTTC
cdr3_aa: CASSYEVAGAQETQYF

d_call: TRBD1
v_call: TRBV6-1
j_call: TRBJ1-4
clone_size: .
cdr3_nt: TGTGCCAGCACCGGCTCGGGGAACAGGGGGCCAGTGTTTTTT
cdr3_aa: CASTGSGNRGPVFF